This TCR beta chain stems from a study of blood T cells in healthy people across ages. Findings and limits, study-wide: Strong correlation was found linking TCR beta diversity to naive T cell percentage.

Aged roughly 6 to 95, donors were systemically healthy Caucasians from Russia. A word on this clonotype: Its specificity is unknown.

The use of a sample-barcoded 5' primer and a J-beta primer mix characterized a second PCR of about 7 to 12 cycles. TCRdb reanalysed the 5' RACE reads using MiXCR and keeps one entry per CDR3 protein. The sample lists 750,000 to 950,000 distinct CDR3 sequences; around 25% were seen once. CDR1 is LNHNV and CDR2 is YYDKDF in the germline V gene (reference sequence). There are 15 residues in the CDR3. The same data also went into a second study, on T cells of mothers and their children. From that report: Slightly higher, non-significant overlap characterized related mother-child pairs relative to unrelated pairs.

The genes are TRBV15 and TRBJ2-1; a possible D gene is TRBD1 (7 bases). The J call may not be correct, given that the DNA end is closer to TRBJ2-7. The sequenced sample was blood. The origin of this receptor is a boy between 5 and 17 years old in good health. The CDR3 reads CATSRADRRAYEQYF. CDR3 in DNA: TGTGCCACCAGCAGAGCGGACAGGAGGGCCTACGAGCAGTACTTC.